This is a list of T cell receptor beta chains from one sample in a study of blood T cell repertoires in COVID-19. Clones were sequenced by immunoSEQ multiplex PCR, and TCRdb holds only the in-frame ones, with some missing. The sample has about 200,000 clones, about 90% seen once. Sequenced: PBMCs or T cells enriched from blood (not recorded which). These receptors all stem from a man aged 25 to 40 who had recovered from COVID-19. CDR3s include the opening cysteine and the closing phenylalanine or tryptophan. The order of the fields is D gene, clone size, V gene, J gene, CDR3 DNA, CDR3 protein. The D gene is left open where the match is weak. Clone sizes are given selectively: once, few, many, or a class where the clone is expanded.

>TRBD2|few|TRBV24-1|TRBJ2-7
TGTGCCACCAGTGACTCCCTAGCGGGGGGGATTTACGAGCAGTACTTC
CATSDSLAGGIYEQYF
>NA|NA|TRBV10-3|TRBJ2-1
TGTGCCATCAGTGAGAGTAGCGGTCGATCCAACTACAATGAGCAGTTCTTC
CAISESSGRSNYNEQFF
>TRBD1|NA|TRBV5-8|TRBJ1-5
TGTGCCAGCAGCGGGGGACAGAGAGGCAATCAGCCCCAGCATTTT
CASSGGQRGNQPQHF
>NA|NA|TRBV4-1|TRBJ2-4
TGCGCCAGCAGCCAAGATGGCGGGGACGGGGACAAAAACATTCAGTACTTC
CASSQDGGDGDKNIQYF
>TRBD2|NA|TRBV15|TRBJ2-7
TGTGCCACCAGCAGAGTACAACTAGCGGAGACCTACGAGCAGTACTTC
CATSRVQLAETYEQYF
>NA|NA|TRBV5-6|TRBJ1-2
TGTGCCAGCAGCTTGTTAGGAGATGGCTACACCTTC
CASSLLGDGYTF
>NA|NA|TRBV11-2|TRBJ2-2
TGTGCCAGCAGCTTAGTTTCGGGACAGAACACCGGGGAGCTGTTTTTT
CASSLVSGQNTGELFF
>NA|NA|TRBV11-2|TRBJ2-1
TGTGCCAGCAGCTTAGAGGTTGGTAGCGGAGCCTACAATGAGCAGTTCTTC
CASSLEVGSGAYNEQFF
>NA|NA|TRBV18|TRBJ1-1
TGTGCCAGCTCACCGTCAGGGGTTACGAACACTGAAGCTTTCTTT
CASSPSGVTNTEAFF
>NA|NA|TRBV7-2|TRBJ1-4
TGTGCCAGCAGCCCCCGATCGGGAAGTGCAACTAATGAAAAACTGTTTTTT
CASSPRSGSATNEKLFF
>NA|NA|TRBV10-2|TRBJ1-6
TGCGCCAGCAGTGAGTCGGACAGTGGAGGCTATAATTCACCCCTCCACTTT
CASSESDSGGYNSPLHF
>NA|NA|TRBV18|TRBJ2-3
TGTGCCAGCTCACACGGGACTGGAGGACTCACAGATACGCAGTATTTT
CASSHGTGGLTDTQYF
>NA|NA|TRBV24-1|TRBJ2-1
TGTGCCACCAGCTTGACAGGTAGCTCCTACAATGAGCAGTTCTTC
CATSLTGSSYNEQFF
>NA|NA|TRBV6-5|TRBJ2-1
TGTGCCAGCAGTTACTCCCTAGCGAACTACAATGAGCAGTTCTTC
CASSYSLANYNEQFF
>TRBD1|NA|TRBV6-5|TRBJ1-2
TGTGCCAGCAGTTACAGGACTGGACAGGGAGGGTATGGCTACACCTTC
CASSYRTGQGGYGYTF
>TRBD1|once|TRBV7-9|TRBJ1-1
TGTGCCAGCAGGGACAGGGAGCCCCGCCACACTGAAGCTTTCTTT
CASRDREPRHTEAFF
>NA|NA|TRBV30|TRBJ2-1
TGTGCCTGGAGTGTGGTAGCGGAGACCCCCTATCCCTTCTTC
CAWSVVAETPYPFF
>NA|NA|TRBV19|TRBJ1-5
TGTGCCAGTAGTATAGTGGCTAGCAATCAGCCCCAGCATTTT
CASSIVASNQPQHF
>TRBD2|NA|TRBV18|TRBJ2-3
TGTGCCAGCTCACCACGAGGCGGGGGGACCACAGATACGCAGTATTTT
CASSPRGGGTTDTQYF
>TRBD1|NA|TRBV5-4|TRBJ1-3
TGTGCCAGCAGCGGGGAGGACAGGGGGCTTGGAAACACCATATATTTT
CASSGEDRGLGNTIYF
>TRBD1|NA|TRBV19|TRBJ2-7
TGTGCCAGTAGTATCGACAGGGGGCCCCCCTACGAGCAGTACTTC
CASSIDRGPPYEQYF
>NA|once|TRBV7-8|TRBJ2-1
TGTGCCAGCACCCCGCTGTATGGGCGGGATGAGAATGAGCAGTTCTTC
CASTPLYGRDENEQFF
>NA|NA|TRBV6-5|TRBJ2-7
TGTGCCAGCGCATCCGCCGGGACAACCTACGAGCAGTACTTC
CASASAGTTYEQYF
>NA|NA|TRBV5-8|TRBJ1-1
TGTGCCAGCAACCCCCGGCGGTGGTCCACTGAAGCTTTCTTT
CASNPRRWSTEAFF
>TRBD2|once|TRBV4-1|TRBJ2-3
TGCGCCAGCAGCAGAGGACTAGCGGTGGGCACAGATACGCAGTATTTT
CASSRGLAVGTDTQYF
>TRBD1|NA|TRBV6-5|TRBJ2-7
TGTGCCAGCAGTCCCTCGGGACAGGGGTCCTACGAGCAGTACTTC
CASSPSGQGSYEQYF
>TRBD1|NA|TRBV19|TRBJ1-5
TGTGCCAGTAGTTTTCGACAGGGGCGGCAGCCCCAGCATTTT
CASSFRQGRQPQHF
>NA|NA|TRBV5-1|TRBJ1-3
TGCGCCAGCAGCTTACGGGGGTCTGGAAACACCATATATTTT
CASSLRGSGNTIYF
>TRBD1|NA|TRBV4-3|TRBJ2-2
TGCGCCAGCAGCCAATGGACAGGCAAAAACACCGGGGAGCTGTTTTTT
CASSQWTGKNTGELFF
>NA|NA|TRBV5-1|TRBJ2-1
TGCGCCAGCAGCTTGGGGGGGCTCAATGAGCAGTTCTTC
CASSLGGLNEQFF
>NA|NA|TRBV30|TRBJ1-2
TGTGCCTGGAGAAGGACATCCCTTAACTATGGCTACACCTTC
CAWRRTSLNYGYTF
>TRBD1|NA|TRBV5-1|TRBJ2-1
TGCGCCAGCAGCTTGGGGACAGGGGTAATCACTGAGCAGTTCTTC
CASSLGTGVITEQFF
>NA|NA|TRBV21-1|TRBJ2-7
TGTGCCAGCAGCAAAAAATTTTATGGGAGCTCCTACGAGCAGTACTTC
CASSKKFYGSSYEQYF
>TRBD1|NA|TRBV28|TRBJ1-1
TGTGCCAGCAGTTTTGGGGACAGGGAGAACACTGAAGCTTTCTTT
CASSFGDRENTEAFF
>TRBD2|NA|TRBV29-1|TRBJ2-2
TGCAGCGTTGATTCGGGGACTAGCGGGAGTAGGGGGGAGCTGTTTTTT
CSVDSGTSGSRGELFF
>NA|NA|TRBV4-2|TRBJ1-1
TGTGCCAGCAGCACCCGAGGACAGTTTATGAACACTGAAGCTTTCTTT
CASSTRGQFMNTEAFF
>TRBD1|NA|TRBV10-3|TRBJ2-3
TGTGCCATCAGTGAGTCTGGACAGGGGGTAACAGATACGCAGTATTTT
CAISESGQGVTDTQYF
>NA|NA|TRBV5-1|TRBJ1-3
TGCGCCAGCAGCTTGCGGGGTCCGGGGAATGGAAACACCATATATTTT
CASSLRGPGNGNTIYF
>TRBD1|NA|TRBV5-1|TRBJ2-7
TGCGCCAGCAGCTTGGAGGACAGGGGGGATATCTACTTC
CASSLEDRGDIYF
>NA|NA|TRBV7-8|TRBJ1-2
TGTGCCAGCAGCTCGGGATTCGGCGACTATGGCTACACCTTC
CASSSGFGDYGYTF
>TRBD1|NA|TRBV6-4|TRBJ2-7
TGTGCCAGCAGCCGGGACAGGGGTTCCGAGCAGTACTTC
CASSRDRGSEQYF
>TRBD1|NA|TRBV28|TRBJ1-6
TGTGCCAGCAGCCTAGGGACAGGGGGCTTGAGTTCACCCCTCCACTTT
CASSLGTGGLSSPLHF
>NA|NA|TRBV29-1|TRBJ1-1
TGCAGCGTTGATGGCATGGCAAGGGGCACTGAAGCTTTCTTT
CSVDGMARGTEAFF
>NA|NA|TRBV29-1|TRBJ1-4
TGCAGCGTTGGCCTAGGAACAACTAATGAAAAACTGTTTTTT
CSVGLGTTNEKLFF
>NA|NA|TRBV11-2|TRBJ2-3
TGTGCCAGCAGCTTAGGACTTAACCCTGTCACAGATACGCAGTATTTT
CASSLGLNPVTDTQYF
>NA|NA|TRBV11-1|TRBJ2-7
TGTGCCAGCAGCGCGGGCTACGAGCAGTACTTC
CASSAGYEQYF
>TRBD1|NA|TRBV5-1|TRBJ2-2
TGCGCCAGCAGCGGAGACAGGGGTTCCGGGGAGCTGTTTTTT
CASSGDRGSGELFF
>NA|NA|TRBV7-8|TRBJ2-1
TGTGCCAGCAGCTCGGCGGTAGCTTACAATGAGCAGTTCTTC
CASSSAVAYNEQFF
>TRBD2|NA|TRBV5-1|TRBJ2-7
TGCGCCAGCAGCTCTAATAGCGGGAGTGCTCACGAGCAGTACTTC
CASSSNSGSAHEQYF
>NA|few|TRBV6-1|TRBJ1-6
TGTGCCAGCAGTGAAGGGGCCAGGGAAAGTTCACCCCTCCACTTT
CASSEGARESSPLHF
>TRBD1|NA|TRBV6-5|TRBJ2-7
TGTGCCAGCAGCCCCGGGACAGGGTATTACGAGCAGTACTTC
CASSPGTGYYEQYF
>NA|once|TRBV4-2|TRBJ1-1
TGTGCCAGCAGTTTCGGGGGGGGCGAGGGGACTGAAGCTTTCTTT
CASSFGGGEGTEAFF